These 2 T cell receptor beta chains share one sample of origin, sequenced in a study of PD-1 blockade in classical Hodgkin lymphoma. Exposure to brentuximab vedotin varied, and each patient had relapsed following autologous stem cell transplantation. The assay was immunoSEQ multiplex PCR, and TCRdb's table has in-frame clones only and misses some. The data show 21,000 or so clones, over 75% seen once. The material was peripheral blood mononuclear cells (PBMCs), obtained before the second cycle of nivolumab. These receptors were obtained from a human donor with classical Hodgkin lymphoma.

With respect to this clone: In the same sample, other DNA sequences code for this CDR3. CDR3 coding DNA: TGTGCCAGCAGCTTATCCGAGAGTTCCTACAATGAGCAGTTCTTC. As protein: CASSLSESSYNEQFF. This chain links TRBV7-9 with TRBJ2-1; D is unclear. The germline CDR1 and CDR2 sequences are SEHNR and FQNEAQ (reference sequence). V was pared by 2 bases and J by 1 base, with 9 bases between. This CDR3 contains 15 residues. Filled out from reference TRBV7-9 and TRBJ2-1, the complete variable domain reads DTGVSQNPRHKITKRGQNVTFRCDPISEHNRLYWYRQTLGQGPEFLTYFQNEAQLEKSRLLSDRFSAERPKGSFSTLEIQRTEQGDSAMYLCASSLSESSYNEQFFGPGTRLTVL.

This chain connects TRBV4-1 to TRBJ2-2, with D possibly TRBD2 on 6 matching bases. Germline V CDR1 and CDR2: MGHRA, YSYEKL. V was clipped by 6 bases and J by 5 bases, with 16 bases between them. CDR3 length: 15 amino acids. CDR3 residues: CASSRDGAGTGELFF. Here the CDR3 DNA reads TGCGCCAGCAGTAGAGATGGGGCGGGAACCGGGGAGCTGTTTTTT.